This record concerns one T cell receptor beta chain sequence. This sample was included in a study of cytomegalovirus exposure and HLA in healthy donors. Study at large: When 350 to 500 donors were genotyped, over 80% of them were found to fall in the Caucasian-associated ancestry cluster.

The primer mix had 60 Vbeta and 13 Jbeta primers. Method: immunoSEQ multiplex PCR; TCRdb's copy keeps in-frame clones and lacks some. This table has more than 150,000 clones, approximately 88% appearing once. What was sequenced was PBMCs. The source of this sequence is a woman aged 18-35 years in good health and CMV-seronegative.

CDR3 region: CASSQGYRVTYEQYF. CDR3 DNA: TGTGCCAGCAGCCAAGGGTACAGGGTGACCTACGAGCAGTACTTC. V and J are TRBV4-2 and TRBJ2-7; D possibly corresponds to TRBD1 (6 bases). The germline V and J ends were trimmed by 1 base and 2 bases, with 12 bases remaining between them. The CDR3 contains 15 residues. The germline V gene encodes CDR1 LGHNA and CDR2 YNFKEQ.